The present T cell receptor (beta chain) was sequenced within a study of type 1 and type 2 diabetes patients. General study results and limits: Type 1 diabetes repertoires were significantly less diverse than type 2 diabetes ones.

Comment on this clonotype: Its antigen remains unidentified.

Roughly 9 milliliters of peripheral blood were drawn from each donor. CDR3 size: 15 residues. Losses at the gene ends were 5 bases for V and 4 bases for J; bases not matched to a gene: 8. The germline CDR1 and CDR2 sequences are SGHTA and FQGNSA. PCR was run on genomic DNA. The TCR beta CDR3 region was amplified using 30 forward and 13 reverse primers. A single record per CDR3 protein comes from TCRdb applying MiXCR to the multiplex PCR reads. Of around 300,000 distinct CDR3 sequences in the sample, approximately 45% are singletons; the top ten hold around 15%. Specimen: peripheral blood mononuclear cells (PBMCs). The clonotype comes from a man younger than 35 with type 2 diabetes. The chain couples TRBV7-2 to TRBJ2-5, with 9 bases that match TRBD1. This chain's CDR3 is CASSQEDRGTETQYF. Here the CDR3 DNA reads TGTGCCAGCAGCCAAGAGGACAGGGGTACAGAGACCCAGTACTTC.